The clone carrying this T cell receptor beta chain was counted between two and nine times. Its cognate antigen is unknown. Each CDR3 protein is one row after TCRdb ran MiXCR on the RT-PCR reads. The sample records approximately 500,000 distinct CDR3 sequences, over 10% being singletons. The source of the sample is a study of response to subunit inactivated influenza vaccine. Study-wide results and caveats: Only a handful of new T cells, the authors suggested, are recruited with each seasonal influenza vaccination.

The CDR3 is 12 amino acids. V was cut by 2 bases and J by 4 bases, with 9 bases left in between. Germline lookup yields CDR1 GTSNPN and CDR2 SVGIG (reference sequence). The sequencing used PBMCs from blood, collected more than 35 days after vaccination. The sequence derives from a man aged 45-65 years who received an inactivated influenza vaccine. This chain joins TRBV30 and TRBJ2-7; D remains unclear. This CDR3 is CAWSKGYYEQYF. The CDR3 DNA sequence: TGTGCCTGGAGTAAGGGATATTACGAGCAGTACTTC.